The subject of this entry is one T cell receptor beta chain. This sample was included in a study of blood T cell repertoires in COVID-19. Donors in Cohort 3 who had recovered were those with two negative PCRs, healthcare professional clearance, or resolution of their symptoms. Trimming removed 5 bases at V and 0 bases at J, with 12 bases between. Germline V lookup: CDR1 SGHNT, CDR2 YYREEE (reference sequence). CDR3 length equals 15 residues. In the original processing: Reference gene primer amplification gave nucleated cell count estimates. Libraries were prepared by immunoSEQ multiplex PCR; TCRdb keeps only in-frame clonotypes and omits some of them. V and J calls and clone size are copied from that table; D and trimming were computed from the DNA. The repertoire holds roughly 280,000 clones, with about 88% as singletons.

The material sequenced was PBMCs or T cells enriched from blood (not recorded which). This chain joins TRBV5-4 and TRBJ2-1; the D gene is possibly TRBD1 (5 bases). This TCR came from a woman in her forties or fifties who had recovered from COVID-19. The CDR3 protein is CASSPDSNSYNEQFF. CDR3 DNA: TGTGCCAGCAGTCCTGACAGCAACTCCTACAATGAGCAGTTCTTC.